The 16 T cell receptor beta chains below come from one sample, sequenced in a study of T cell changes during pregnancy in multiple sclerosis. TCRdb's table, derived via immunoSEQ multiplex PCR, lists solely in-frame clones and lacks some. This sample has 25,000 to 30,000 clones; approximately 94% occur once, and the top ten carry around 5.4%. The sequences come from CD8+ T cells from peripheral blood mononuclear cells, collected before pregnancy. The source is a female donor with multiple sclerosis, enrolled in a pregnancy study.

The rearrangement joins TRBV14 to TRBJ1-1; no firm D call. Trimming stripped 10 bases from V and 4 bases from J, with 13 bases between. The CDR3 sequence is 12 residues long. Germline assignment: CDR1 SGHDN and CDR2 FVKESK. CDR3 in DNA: TGTGCCACCGGGAACGATATCACTGAAGCTTTCTTT. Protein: CATGNDITEAFF.

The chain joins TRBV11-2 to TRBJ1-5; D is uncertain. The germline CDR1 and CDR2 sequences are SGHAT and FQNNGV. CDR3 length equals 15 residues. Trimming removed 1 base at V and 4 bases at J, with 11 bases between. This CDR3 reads CASSLGGNQNQPQHF. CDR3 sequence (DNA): TGTGCCAGCAGCTTAGGAGGGAATCAAAATCAGCCCCAGCATTTT.

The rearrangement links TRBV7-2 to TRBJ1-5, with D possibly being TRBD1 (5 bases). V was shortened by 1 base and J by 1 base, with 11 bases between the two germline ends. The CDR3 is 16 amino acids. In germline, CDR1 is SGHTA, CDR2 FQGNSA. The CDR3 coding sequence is TGTGCCAGCAGCTTAGGAAGGGCAGGGAGCAATCAGCCCCAGCATTTT. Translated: CASSLGRAGSNQPQHF.

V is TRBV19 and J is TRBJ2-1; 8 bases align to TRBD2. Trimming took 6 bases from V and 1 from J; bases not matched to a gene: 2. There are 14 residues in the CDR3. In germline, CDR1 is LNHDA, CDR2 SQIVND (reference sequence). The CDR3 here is CASSLAGSYNEQFF. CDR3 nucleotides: TGTGCCAGTAGCCTAGCGGGTTCCTACAATGAGCAGTTCTTC.

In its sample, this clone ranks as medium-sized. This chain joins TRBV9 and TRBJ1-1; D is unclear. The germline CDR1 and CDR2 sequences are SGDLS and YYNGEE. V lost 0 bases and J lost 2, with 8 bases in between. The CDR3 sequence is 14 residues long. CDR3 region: CASSVESSNTEAFF. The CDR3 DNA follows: TGTGCCAGCAGCGTAGAGAGTAGTAACACTGAAGCTTTCTTT.

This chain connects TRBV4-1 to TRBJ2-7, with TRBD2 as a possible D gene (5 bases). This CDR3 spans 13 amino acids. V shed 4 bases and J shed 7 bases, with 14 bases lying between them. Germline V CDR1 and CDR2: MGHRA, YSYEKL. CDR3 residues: CASSRAQDSEQYF. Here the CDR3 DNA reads TGCGCCAGCAGCCGGGCCCAGGACTCGGAGCAGTACTTC.

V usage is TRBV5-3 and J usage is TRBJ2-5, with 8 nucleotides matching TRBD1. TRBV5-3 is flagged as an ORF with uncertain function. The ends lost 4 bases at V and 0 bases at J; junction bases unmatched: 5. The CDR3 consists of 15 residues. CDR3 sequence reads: CARSAGQDYQETQYF. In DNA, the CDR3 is TGTGCCAGAAGCGCGGGACAGGACTACCAAGAGACCCAGTACTTC.

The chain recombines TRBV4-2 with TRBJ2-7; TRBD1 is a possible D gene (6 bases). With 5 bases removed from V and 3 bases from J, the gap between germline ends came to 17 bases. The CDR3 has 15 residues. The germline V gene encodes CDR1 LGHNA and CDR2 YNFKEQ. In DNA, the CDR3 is TGTGCCAGCAGCTTGGGGGCTGGGCCACACTACGAGCAGTACTTC. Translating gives CASSLGAGPHYEQYF.

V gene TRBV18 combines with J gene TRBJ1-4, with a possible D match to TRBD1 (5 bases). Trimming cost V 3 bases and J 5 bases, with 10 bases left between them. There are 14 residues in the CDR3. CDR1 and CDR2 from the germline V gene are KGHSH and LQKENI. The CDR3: CASSPKGQNEKLFF. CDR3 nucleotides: TGTGCCAGCTCACCTAAGGGGCAAAATGAAAAACTGTTTTTT.

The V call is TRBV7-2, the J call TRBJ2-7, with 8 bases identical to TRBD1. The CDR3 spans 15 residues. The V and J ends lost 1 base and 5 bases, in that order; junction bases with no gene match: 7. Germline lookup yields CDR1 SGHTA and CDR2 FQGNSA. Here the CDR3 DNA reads TGTGCCAGCAGCTTAGTTCAGGGGGCGCCCCACGAGCAGTACTTC. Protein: CASSLVQGAPHEQYF.

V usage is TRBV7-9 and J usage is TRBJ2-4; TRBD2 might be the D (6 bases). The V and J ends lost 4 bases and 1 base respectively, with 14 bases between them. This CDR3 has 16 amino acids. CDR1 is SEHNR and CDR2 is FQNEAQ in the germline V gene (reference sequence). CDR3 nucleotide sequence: TGTGCCAGCAGCTCTTGGGACTTCGGGGCCAAAAACATTCAGTACTTC. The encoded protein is CASSSWDFGAKNIQYF.

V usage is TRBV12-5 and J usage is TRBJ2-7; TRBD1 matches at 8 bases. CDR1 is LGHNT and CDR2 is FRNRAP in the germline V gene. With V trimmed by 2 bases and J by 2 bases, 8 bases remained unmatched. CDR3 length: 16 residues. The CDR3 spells CASGLPQDRDPYEQYF. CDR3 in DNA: TGTGCTAGTGGTTTGCCTCAGGACAGGGATCCCTACGAGCAGTACTTC.

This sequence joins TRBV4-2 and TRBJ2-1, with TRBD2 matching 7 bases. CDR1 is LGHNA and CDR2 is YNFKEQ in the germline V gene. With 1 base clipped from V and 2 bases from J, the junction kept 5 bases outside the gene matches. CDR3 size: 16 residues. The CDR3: CASSQAPSGPYNEQFF. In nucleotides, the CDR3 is TGTGCCAGCAGCCAAGCTCCTAGCGGCCCCTACAATGAGCAGTTCTTC.

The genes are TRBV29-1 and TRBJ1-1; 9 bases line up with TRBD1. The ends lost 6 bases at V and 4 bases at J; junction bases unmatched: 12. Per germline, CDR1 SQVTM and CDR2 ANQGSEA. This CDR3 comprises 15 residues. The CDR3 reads CSVRRQGGFGTEAFF. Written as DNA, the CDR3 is TGCAGCGTAAGACGACAGGGGGGTTTTGGCACTGAAGCTTTCTTT.

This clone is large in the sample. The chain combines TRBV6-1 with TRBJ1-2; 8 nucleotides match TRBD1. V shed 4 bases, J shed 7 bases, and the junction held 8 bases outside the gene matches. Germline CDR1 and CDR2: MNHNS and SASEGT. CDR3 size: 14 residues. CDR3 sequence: CASSAGTGEVGYTF. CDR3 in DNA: TGTGCCAGCAGTGCCGGGACAGGTGAGGTTGGCTACACCTTC.

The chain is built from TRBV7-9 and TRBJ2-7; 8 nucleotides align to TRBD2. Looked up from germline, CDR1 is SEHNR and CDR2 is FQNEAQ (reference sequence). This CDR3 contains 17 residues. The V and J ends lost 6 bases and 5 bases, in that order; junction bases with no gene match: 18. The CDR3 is CASSTTDPSGGHHEQYF. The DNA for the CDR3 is TGTGCCAGCAGTACCACGGACCCGAGCGGGGGTCACCACGAGCAGTACTTC.